This T cell receptor (beta chain) was recovered during a study of shared clonotypes between healthy human individuals. As defined, naive CD8 cells were CD45RO-negative and positively selected for CCR7, with terminally differentiated effector memory CD45RA+ cells excluded. Measured with immunoSEQ multiplex PCR; TCRdb has only the in-frame clones, and not every one. The sample consists of around 1,900,000 clones, about 93% of them appearing once. The CDR3 is made up of 14 amino acids. V was pared by 5 bases and J by 2 bases, with 13 bases between. Germline CDR1 SQVTM, CDR2 ANQGSEA. This sequence originates from a man younger than 35 in good health. Some clones in this sample may be carry-over from other donors' samples. The sequenced sample was naive CD8+ T cells from PBMCs. The chain has TRBV29-1 and TRBJ2-1, with D tentatively TRBD2 (5 bases). Written as DNA, the CDR3 is TGCAGCGTTCGACTACTCACCACCTACAATGAGCAGTTCTTC. Translation gives CSVRLLTTYNEQFF.